This TCR beta chain was retrieved from a study of identical twins. Findings of the study overall: Insertion counts were lower in abundant cord blood beta clonotypes, a trend that memory repertoires did not show.

Trimming shortened V by 2 bases and J by 0 bases, and 13 bases separated the two germline ends. CDR1 SGHRS and CDR2 YFSETQ come from the germline V gene. This CDR3 has 16 amino acids. This clonotype was recorded a few times. Its antigen is currently unknown. MiXCR, run by TCRdb on the 5' RACE reads, gives a single entry per CDR3 protein. This sample yields roughly 770,000 distinct CDR3 sequences, of which 15% to 20% are seen a single time; 10% to 15% belongs to the top ten. These same records also appear under a second study, on T cells expressing NK-cell markers.

Material for sequencing was PBMCs. The chain uses TRBV5-1 and TRBJ2-3; no firm D call. The receptor was derived from a woman aged 18-29 years in good health. This chain's CDR3 is CASSFPGDPSTDTQYF. Written as DNA, the CDR3 is TGCGCCAGCAGCTTTCCTGGGGATCCTAGCACAGATACGCAGTATTTT.